The rows below give T cell receptor beta chains drawn from one sample of a study of OX40 agonist ivuxolimab in advanced cancers. TCRdb's copy holds only in-frame clones and misses some; the assay was immunoSEQ multiplex PCR. The sample shows about 120,000 clones, around 87% of them seen only once. Sequencing was performed on CD4+ or CD8+ T cells sorted from blood, taken in a trial of the OX40 agonist ivuxolimab. These receptors originate from an adult with an advanced solid tumor such as melanoma, head and neck, liver or kidney cancer. The conserved cysteine and the conserved F or W are not part of the CDR3 here.

v_gene: TRBV27; CDR3aa: ATHSGQGDNSPLH
v_gene: TRBV18; CDR3aa: ASSPPGTGGVQPQH
v_gene: TRBV5-1; CDR3aa: ASSLSSTGEAF
v_gene: TRBV28; CDR3aa: ASKNGQGEKLF
v_gene: TRBV19; CDR3aa: ASSMGGLDTQY
v_gene: TRBV6-5; CDR3aa: ASSLGTSEYGYT
v_gene: TRBV2; CDR3aa: ASRGQGIYGYT
v_gene: TRBV21-1; CDR3aa: ASTTSEGVTGANVLT
v_gene: TRBV4-3; CDR3aa: ASSQVTETQY
v_gene: TRBV7-2; CDR3aa: ASSLVLGNTDTQY
v_gene: TRBV2; CDR3aa: ASSMGLAGGSYNEQF
v_gene: TRBV19; CDR3aa: ASSYSGTVNEKLF
v_gene: TRBV6-5; CDR3aa: ATRPSAGMDGYT
v_gene: TRBV7-2; CDR3aa: ASSWGAGKQETQY
v_gene: TRBV7-9; CDR3aa: ASSAVQGSETQY
v_gene: TRBV18; CDR3aa: ASSPHQDQPQH
v_gene: TRBV2; CDR3aa: ASSDGLGPQH
v_gene: TRBV7-9; CDR3aa: ASSLTGPEQY
v_gene: TRBV4-2; CDR3aa: ASSLTLGGSGVQGNEQY
v_gene: TRBV27; CDR3aa: ASTLGRGYSNQPQH
v_gene: TRBV18; CDR3aa: ASSPPSATQGGYT
v_gene: TRBV11-2; CDR3aa: ASSRDLGYEKLF
v_gene: TRBV19; CDR3aa: ASGWRLAGGTSTDTQY
v_gene: TRBV5-4; CDR3aa: ASSLGGLAGADTQY
v_gene: TRBV7-2; CDR3aa: ASSLVFGSNYEQY
v_gene: TRBV5-4; CDR3aa: ASSPARGRGGVDTQY